Below, one T cell receptor beta chain is given with its context. Its specificity is unknown. Produced via immunoSEQ multiplex PCR; TCRdb's table is partial and in-frame only. The sample includes thousands of clones, 66% of them seen just once. The sample belongs to a study of CD8 T cell repertoires and HIV-1 epitope variants. This receptor was identified in a male donor with HIV. Sequencing used cultured CD8+ T cells derived from PBMCs.

The CDR3 sequence is CASSIALGEGAFTGELFF. The DNA of the CDR3 is TGTGCCAGTAGTATAGCCCTTGGAGAGGGGGCCTTCACCGGGGAGCTGTTTTTT. The chain combines TRBV19 with TRBJ2-2; TRBD1 agrees at 7 bases. The CDR3 has 18 residues. Germline V gene lookup returns CDR1 LNHDA and CDR2 SQIVND (reference sequence). The trim removed 1 base at V and 4 bases at J, leaving 12 bases unmatched.